This TCR beta chain emerged from a study of beta chain features in type 1 diabetes. Whole-study context: Sorted cell examination encompassed 100 million to 110 million cells across all samples.

This clone has just a few counts. Its antigen is still unknown. Findings and limits, study-wide: For patients, the naive, central memory and Treg TCRB repertoires appeared more alike than for healthy donors. A moderate, significant TCRB CDR3 shortening appeared in type 1 diabetes across four CD4+ subsets.

Averaging roughly 100 mL, one heparinised blood draw was given by each donor. Germline values: CDR1 SNHLY, CDR2 FYNNEI. V lost 9 bases, J lost 1 base, and 3 bases stayed unmatched. The CDR3 runs 13 residues. Expressed TCRB transcripts were sequenced, since all the RNA that had been isolated was reverse transcribed. Clones were sequenced by immunoSEQ multiplex PCR, and TCRdb holds only the in-frame ones, with some missing. The sample gives roughly 180,000 clones, approximately 7.8% of which show up once; 0.94% is in the top ten. The V gene is TRBV2, the J gene TRBJ1-1; 9 bases align to TRBD1. The clonotype comes from a woman aged 40 to 55 with type 1 diabetes. The sample was central memory CD4+ T cells from blood. The CDR3 DNA sequence: TGTGCCAGTCGGACAGGGGAGAACACTGAAGCTTTCTTT. Translation: CASRTGENTEAFF.